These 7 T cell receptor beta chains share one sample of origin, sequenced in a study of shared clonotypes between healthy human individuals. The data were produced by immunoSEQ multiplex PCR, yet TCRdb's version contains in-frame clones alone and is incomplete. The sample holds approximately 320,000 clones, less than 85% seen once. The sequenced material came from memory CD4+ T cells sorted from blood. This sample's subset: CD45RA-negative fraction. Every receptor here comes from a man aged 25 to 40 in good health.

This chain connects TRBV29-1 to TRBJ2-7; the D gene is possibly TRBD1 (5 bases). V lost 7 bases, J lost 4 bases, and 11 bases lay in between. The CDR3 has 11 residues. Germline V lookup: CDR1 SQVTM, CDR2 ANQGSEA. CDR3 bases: TGCAGCGGGGGCGACGTATACGAGCAGTACTTC. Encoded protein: CSGGDVYEQYF.

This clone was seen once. The CDR3 sequence: CASSLVQVETQYF. In DNA, the CDR3 is TGTGCCAGCAGTTTAGTGCAGGTCGAGACCCAGTACTTC. The rearrangement joins TRBV27 to TRBJ2-5; D call uncertain. Trimming removed 2 bases from V and 5 bases from J, with 9 bases in between. The CDR3 runs to 13 residues. Germline values: CDR1 MNHEY, CDR2 SMNVEV (reference sequence).

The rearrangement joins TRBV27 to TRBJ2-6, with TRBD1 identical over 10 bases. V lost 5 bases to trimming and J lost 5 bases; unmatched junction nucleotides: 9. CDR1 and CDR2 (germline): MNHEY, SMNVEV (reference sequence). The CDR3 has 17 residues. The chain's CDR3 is CASSPSTGGRRANVLTF. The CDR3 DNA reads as TGTGCCAGCAGTCCGTCGACAGGGGGCAGGAGGGCCAACGTCCTGACTTTC.

CDR3 residues: CASSQDRGLNEQFF. As DNA, the CDR3 is TGTGCCAGCTCACAAGACAGGGGGCTCAATGAGCAGTTCTTC. V is TRBV18 and J is TRBJ2-1; 10 bases line up with TRBD1. V gave up 4 bases and J gave up 6 bases; unmatched junction bases: 3. The CDR3 has 14 amino acids. Germline loops: CDR1 KGHSH, CDR2 LQKENI.

CDR3 in amino acids: CASRGETEKLFF. The CDR3 region has the DNA TGTGCCAGCAGGGGTGAGACAGAAAAACTGTTTTTT. The rearrangement joins TRBV2 to TRBJ1-4; unclear D gene. Per germline, CDR1 SNHLY and CDR2 FYNNEI. Between the trimmed V and J ends, which lost 6 bases and 8 bases, there was a span of 10 bases. The CDR3 covers 12 residues.

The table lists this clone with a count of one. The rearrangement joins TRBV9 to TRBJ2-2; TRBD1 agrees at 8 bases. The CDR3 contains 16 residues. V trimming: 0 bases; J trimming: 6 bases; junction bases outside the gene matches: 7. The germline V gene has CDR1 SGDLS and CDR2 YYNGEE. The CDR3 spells CASSVARGPLSGELFF. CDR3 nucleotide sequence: TGTGCCAGCAGCGTAGCCAGGGGGCCCCTATCCGGGGAGCTGTTTTTT. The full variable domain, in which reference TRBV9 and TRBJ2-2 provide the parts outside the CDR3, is DSGVTQTPKHLITATGQRVTLRCSPRSGDLSVYWYQQSLDQGLQFLIQYYNGEERAKGNILERFSAQQFPDLHSELNLSSLELGDSALYFCASSVARGPLSGELFFGEGSRLTVL.

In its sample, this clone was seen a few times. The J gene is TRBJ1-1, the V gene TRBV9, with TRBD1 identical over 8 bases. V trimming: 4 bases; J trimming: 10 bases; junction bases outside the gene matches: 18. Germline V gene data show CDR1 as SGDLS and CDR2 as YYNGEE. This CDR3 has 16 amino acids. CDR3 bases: TGTGCCAGCAGCCAGGACAGGGACAGGTTGGACGGAGGAGCTTTCTTT. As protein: CASSQDRDRLDGGAFF.